This TCR beta chain was obtained from a study of blood T cell repertoires in COVID-19. Overall study: Material from acute and convalescent COVID-19 was sourced from the United States, Italy and Spain. T cells, B-cell-depleted T cells, or PBMCs provided the cDNA or gDNA that served as material.

Germline trimming cut 3 bases from V and 6 bases from J; bases unmatched to any gene: 5. CDR3 size: 15 residues. Germline CDR1 ENHRY, CDR2 SYGVKD. The authors' processing: From reference gene primer amplification, estimates of nucleated cell counts were derived. Using immunoSEQ multiplex PCR, the repertoire was profiled, and TCRdb retains in-frame clones only, with some absent. V, J and clone size reflect that table, while D and trimming were determined from the DNA. This table holds 100,000 or so clones, about 87% found once. The sequencing input was peripheral blood. V is TRBV10-3 and J is TRBJ1-6, with 7 bases aligning to TRBD1. This TCR came from a man in his fifties or sixties with active or convalescent COVID-19. CDR3 region: CAISDSTGSNSPLHF. CDR3 sequence (DNA): TGTGCCATCAGTGATTCGACAGGGAGTAATTCACCCCTCCACTTT.